This T cell receptor (beta chain) was profiled in a study of beta chain features in type 1 diabetes. Study-wide results and caveats: Equally in patients and controls, shorter templates might have been favored by PCR.

Investigators reverse transcribed all isolated RNA, so they sequenced expressed TCRB transcripts. TCRdb's copy holds only in-frame clones and misses some; the assay was immunoSEQ multiplex PCR. The sample shows some 300,000 clones, roughly 8% of them seen only once. CD45RO/CCR7/CD25/CD127/CD95/CD27 separated CD4+ naive, central memory, regulatory and stem cell-like memory cells by sorting. This clone was observed a handful of times. What it binds is not known. Sequenced input: central memory CD4+ T cells from blood. This TCR came from a young woman in good health.

The CDR3 DNA reads as TGTGCCACCAGCATCCCTCTCGGACGCGGGACCACCGGGGAGCTGTTTTTT. Encoded protein: CATSIPLGRGTTGELFF. V and J are TRBV15 and TRBJ2-2; perhaps TRBD2 as D (6 bases). The CDR3 covers 17 residues. Per the germline V gene, CDR1 is LNHNV and CDR2 is YYDKDF (reference sequence). Trimming removed 4 bases from V and 4 bases from J, with 19 bases in between.